Below, 10 T cell receptor beta chains from the same sample are listed, as sequenced in a study of shared clonotypes between healthy human individuals. The table came from immunoSEQ multiplex PCR; TCRdb's copy has only in-frame clones and leaves some out. The sample contains 900,000 to 1,200,000 clones, around 82% of which appear only once. Material: memory CD4+ T cells from PBMCs. Subset specified: CD45RA-negative fraction. The receptor source for this set is a young man in good health. Some clones in this sample may be carry-over from other donors' samples.

This clone was observed a handful of times. The sample holds other DNA sequences that translate to the same CDR3. The chain combines TRBV6-1 with TRBJ2-7; D unresolved. CDR1 MNHNS and CDR2 SASEGT come from the germline V gene. This CDR3 region has 12 residues. V dropped 4 bases and J dropped 3 bases, with 7 bases sitting between them. CDR3 amino acids: CASSVSDYEQYF. The CDR3 DNA follows: TGTGCCAGCAGTGTATCCGACTACGAGCAGTACTTC.

This clone appeared a single time. The chain combines TRBV5-1 with TRBJ1-1; 7 bases map to TRBD1. CDR3 length: 16 amino acids. V gave up 0 bases and J gave up 1 base; unmatched junction bases: 6. Germline values: CDR1 SGHRS, CDR2 YFSETQ. The CDR3 coding sequence is TGCGCCAGCAGCTTGGCCTACAGGGGACGGAACACTGAAGCTTTCTTT. Protein sequence: CASSLAYRGRNTEAFF.

This rearrangement joins TRBV28 to TRBJ2-4; D is uncertain. Germline CDR1 reads MDHEN; CDR2 reads SYDVKM. The CDR3 extends over 15 amino acids. Trimming left V 5 bases short and J 0 bases short, with 11 bases between. This chain's CDR3 is CASSPDPEAKNIQYF. CDR3 nucleotide sequence: TGTGCCAGCAGTCCTGACCCCGAAGCCAAAAACATTCAGTACTTC.

This clone has only one observation. V gene TRBV5-4 combines with J gene TRBJ2-5, with 7 bases that match TRBD2. CDR3 length: 15 residues. V trimming: 7 bases; J trimming: 4 bases; junction bases outside the gene matches: 13. Germline CDR1 and CDR2: SGHNT and YYREEE (reference sequence). CDR3 region: CASHTGAGAGETQYF. The CDR3, as DNA: TGTGCCAGCCATACCGGGGCGGGAGCTGGAGAGACCCAGTACTTC.

This clone was picked up a small number of times. The same CDR3 arises from other DNA sequences in this sample as well. This chain links TRBV7-9 with TRBJ2-6, with 7 bases aligning to TRBD1. After removal of 2 bases from V and 2 bases from J, the junction contained 0 bases not matched to a gene. The germline V gene encodes CDR1 SEHNR and CDR2 FQNEAQ (reference sequence). The CDR3 sequence is 15 residues long. DNA of the CDR3: TGTGCCAGCAGCTTACAGGGGGCTGGGGCCAACGTCCTGACTTTC. Protein sequence: CASSLQGAGANVLTF.

The V gene is TRBV7-7, the J gene TRBJ2-5; possibly TRBD2 for D (6 bases). The CDR3 covers 15 residues. From germline, CDR1 is SSHAT and CDR2 FNYEAQ (reference sequence). V was trimmed by 5 bases and J by 5 bases, leaving 18 bases between them. CDR3 loop: CASSPQPTGEETQYF. CDR3 in DNA: TGTGCCAGCAGCCCGCAACCTACGGGAGAGGAGACCCAGTACTTC.

This clone showed up just once. The genes are TRBV7-9 and TRBJ1-4, with D unresolved. Between the trimmed V and J ends, which lost 3 bases and 6 bases, there was a span of 14 bases. CDR3 size: 15 residues. Germline assignment: CDR1 SEHNR and CDR2 FQNEAQ (reference sequence). The CDR3 here is CASSLRTGRDEKLFF. CDR3 nucleotides: TGTGCCAGCAGCTTGCGAACGGGGAGGGATGAAAAACTGTTTTTT.

This clone was picked up a small number of times. Within the sample, other DNA sequences also encode this same CDR3. The rearrangement uses TRBV7-9 and TRBJ1-4; 10 positions match TRBD1. CDR3 length: 14 amino acids. The V gene's germline CDR1 is SEHNR and CDR2 FQNEAQ (reference sequence). V was pared by 1 base and J by 7 bases, with 0 bases of the junction left unmatched. CDR3 in amino acids: CASSLGTGGEKLFF. DNA for the CDR3: TGTGCCAGCAGCTTAGGGACAGGGGGTGAAAAACTGTTTTTT.

This clone has at least ten counts. In nucleotides, the CDR3 is TGCAGCGTGTCGATCGGGACAGGTTATGGCTACACCTTC. Encoded protein: CSVSIGTGYGYTF. V is TRBV29-1 and J is TRBJ1-2; 8 positions match TRBD1. Germline values: CDR1 SQVTM, CDR2 ANQGSEA. V trimming: 6 bases; J trimming: 5 bases; junction bases outside the gene matches: 8. The CDR3 extends over 13 amino acids.

This clone was seen repeatedly, ten times or more. V is TRBV5-1 and J is TRBJ2-7; no firm D call. The CDR3 sequence is 14 residues long. Between the trimmed V and J ends, which lost 2 bases and 3 bases, there was a span of 12 bases. The V gene's germline CDR1 is SGHRS and CDR2 YFSETQ. CDR3 nucleotide sequence: TGCGCCAGCAGCTTTGGTAACAGACGCTACGAGCAGTACTTC. As protein: CASSFGNRRYEQYF.